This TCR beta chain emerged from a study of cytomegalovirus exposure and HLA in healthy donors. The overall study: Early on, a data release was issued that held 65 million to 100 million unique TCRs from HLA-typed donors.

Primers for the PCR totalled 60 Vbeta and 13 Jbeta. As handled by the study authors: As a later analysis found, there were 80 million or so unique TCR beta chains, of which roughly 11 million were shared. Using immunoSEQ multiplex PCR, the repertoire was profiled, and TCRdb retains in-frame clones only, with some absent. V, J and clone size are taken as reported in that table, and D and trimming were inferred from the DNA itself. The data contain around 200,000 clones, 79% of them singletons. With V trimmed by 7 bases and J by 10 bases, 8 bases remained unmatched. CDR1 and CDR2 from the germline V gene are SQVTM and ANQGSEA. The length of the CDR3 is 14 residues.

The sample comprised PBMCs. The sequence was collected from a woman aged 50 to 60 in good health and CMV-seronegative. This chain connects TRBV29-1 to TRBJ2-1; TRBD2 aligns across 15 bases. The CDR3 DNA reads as TGCAGCGGCATGGGACTAGCGGGAGGAGGGGAGCAGTTCTTC. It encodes CSGMGLAGGGEQFF.